The TCR beta chain under discussion was sequenced for a study of monozygotic twins with inflammatory bowel disease. General study points: Distinction of different T cell subtypes was not possible. Lower sharing of clonotypes with other individuals was seen in IBD patients than in healthy twins. This was most marked in patients showing signs of disease activity.

TCRalpha and TCRbeta cDNA underwent two nested PCRs of about 17 and 10 cycles. TCRdb reprocessed the 5' RACE reads; each CDR3 protein has one entry and no DNA is given. This sample's table has approximately 120,000 distinct CDR3 sequences. With respect to this clonotype: The target antigen is unknown.

Germline CDR1 MDHEN, CDR2 SYDVKM. The CDR3 spans 19 residues. The chain recombines TRBV28 with TRBJ2-6; there is no DNA to check the TCRdb D call of TRBD2. The TCR sequence derives from a human donor with ulcerative colitis or Crohn's disease, or a healthy co-twin of an affected twin (not recorded which). Input material: blood. CDR3 sequence reads: CASRGSIGTSPLGANVLTF.